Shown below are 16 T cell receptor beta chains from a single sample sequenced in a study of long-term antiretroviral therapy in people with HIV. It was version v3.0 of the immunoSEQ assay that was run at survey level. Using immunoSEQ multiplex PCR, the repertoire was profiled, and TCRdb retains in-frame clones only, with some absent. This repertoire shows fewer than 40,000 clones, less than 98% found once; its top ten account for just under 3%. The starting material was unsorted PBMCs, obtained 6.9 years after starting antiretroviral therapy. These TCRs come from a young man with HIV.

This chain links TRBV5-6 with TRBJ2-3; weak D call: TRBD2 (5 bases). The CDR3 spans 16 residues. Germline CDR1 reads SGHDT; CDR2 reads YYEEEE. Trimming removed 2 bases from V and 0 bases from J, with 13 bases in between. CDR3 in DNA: TGTGCCAGCAGCTTAGTGAAGCGGCCTAGCACAGATACGCAGTATTTT. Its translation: CASSLVKRPSTDTQYF.

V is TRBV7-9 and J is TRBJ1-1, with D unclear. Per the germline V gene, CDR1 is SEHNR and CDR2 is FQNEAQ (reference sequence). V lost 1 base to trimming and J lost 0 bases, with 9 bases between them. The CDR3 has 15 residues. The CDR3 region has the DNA TGTGCCAGCAGCTTAGGAGGGTTTATGAACACTGAAGCTTTCTTT. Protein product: CASSLGGFMNTEAFF.

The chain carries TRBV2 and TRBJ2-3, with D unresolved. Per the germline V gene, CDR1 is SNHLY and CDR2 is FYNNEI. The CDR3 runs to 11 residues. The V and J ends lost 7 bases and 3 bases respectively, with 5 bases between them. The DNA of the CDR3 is TGTGCCAGCATTTTAACAGATACGCAGTATTTT. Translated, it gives CASILTDTQYF.

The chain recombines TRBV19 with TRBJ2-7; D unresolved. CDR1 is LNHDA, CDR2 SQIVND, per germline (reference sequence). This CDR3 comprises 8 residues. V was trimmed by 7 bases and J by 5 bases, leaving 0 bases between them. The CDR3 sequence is CASNEQYF. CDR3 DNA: TGTGCCAGTAACGAGCAGTACTTC. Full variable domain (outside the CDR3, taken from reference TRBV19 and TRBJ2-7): DGGITQSPKYLFRKEGQNVTLSCEQNLNHDAMYWYRQDPGQGLRLIYYSQIVNDFQKGDIAEGYSVSREKKESFPLTVTSAQKNPTAFYLCASNEQYFGPGTRLTVT.

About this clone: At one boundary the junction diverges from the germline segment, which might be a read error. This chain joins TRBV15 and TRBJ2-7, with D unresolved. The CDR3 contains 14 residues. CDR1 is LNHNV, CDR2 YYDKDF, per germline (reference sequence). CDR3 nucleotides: TGTGCCACCAGCCGAGATCGGGCCTCCTACGAGCAGTACTTC. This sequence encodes CATSRDRASYEQYF.

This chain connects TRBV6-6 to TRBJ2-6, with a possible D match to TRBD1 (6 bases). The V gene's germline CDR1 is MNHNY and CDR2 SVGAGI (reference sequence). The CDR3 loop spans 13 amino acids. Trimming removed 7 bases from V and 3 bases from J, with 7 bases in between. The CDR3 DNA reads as TGTGCCAGCACAGGGGTTGGGGCCAACGTCCTGACTTTC. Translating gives CASTGVGANVLTF.

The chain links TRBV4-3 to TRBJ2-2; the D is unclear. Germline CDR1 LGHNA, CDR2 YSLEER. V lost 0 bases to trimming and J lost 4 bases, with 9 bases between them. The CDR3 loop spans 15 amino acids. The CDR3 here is CASSQDYYGTGELFF. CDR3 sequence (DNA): TGCGCCAGCAGCCAAGATTATTACGGCACCGGGGAGCTGTTTTTT.

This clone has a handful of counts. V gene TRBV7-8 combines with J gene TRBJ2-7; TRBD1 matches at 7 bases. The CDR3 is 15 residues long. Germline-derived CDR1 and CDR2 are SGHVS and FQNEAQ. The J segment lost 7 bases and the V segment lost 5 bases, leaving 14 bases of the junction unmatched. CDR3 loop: CASSRKGTALREQYF. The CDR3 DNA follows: TGTGCCAGCAGCCGGAAGGGGACAGCCTTGAGGGAGCAGTACTTC.

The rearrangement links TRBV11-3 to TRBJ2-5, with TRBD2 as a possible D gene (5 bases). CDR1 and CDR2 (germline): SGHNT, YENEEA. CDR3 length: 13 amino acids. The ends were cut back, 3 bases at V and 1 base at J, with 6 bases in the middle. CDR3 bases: TGTGCCAGCAGCTTCGGGGTCCAAGAGACCCAGTACTTC. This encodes CASSFGVQETQYF.

The CDR3 sequence: CASRNLPSLDQPQHF. CDR3 coding DNA: TGTGCCAGTAGGAACCTACCTAGTCTGGATCAGCCCCAGCATTTT. The chain recombines TRBV19 with TRBJ1-5; D unresolved. V lost 6 bases to trimming and J lost 5 bases, with 17 bases between them. Germline V CDR1 and CDR2: LNHDA, SQIVND (reference sequence). The CDR3 runs to 15 residues.

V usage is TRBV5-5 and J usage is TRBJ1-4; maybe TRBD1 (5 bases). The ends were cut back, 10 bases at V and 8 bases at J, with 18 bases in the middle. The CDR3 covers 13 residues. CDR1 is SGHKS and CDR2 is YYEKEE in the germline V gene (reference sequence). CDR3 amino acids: CARLPRGDEKLFF. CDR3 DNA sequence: TGTGCCCGACTCCCCCGAGGGGACGAAAAACTGTTTTTT.

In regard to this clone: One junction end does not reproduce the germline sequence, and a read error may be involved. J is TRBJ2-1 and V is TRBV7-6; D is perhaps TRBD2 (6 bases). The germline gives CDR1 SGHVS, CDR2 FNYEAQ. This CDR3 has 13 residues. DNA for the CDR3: TGTGCCAGCAGCGTAGCGGCTTACAATGAGCAGTTCTTC. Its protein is CASSVAAYNEQFF.

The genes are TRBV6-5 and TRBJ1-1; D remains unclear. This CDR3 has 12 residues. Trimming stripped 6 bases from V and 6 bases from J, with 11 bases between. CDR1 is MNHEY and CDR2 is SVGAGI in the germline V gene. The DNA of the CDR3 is TGTGCCAGCAGCCTGGGGTGGGCTGAAGCTTTCTTT. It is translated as CASSLGWAEAFF.

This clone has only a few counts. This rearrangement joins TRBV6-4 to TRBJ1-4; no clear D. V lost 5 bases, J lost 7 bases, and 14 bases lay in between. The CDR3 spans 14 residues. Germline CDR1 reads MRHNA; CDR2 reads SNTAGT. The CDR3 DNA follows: TGTGCCAGCAGTTCTGACGAGGCCCCTGAAAAACTGTTTTTT. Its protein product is CASSSDEAPEKLFF.

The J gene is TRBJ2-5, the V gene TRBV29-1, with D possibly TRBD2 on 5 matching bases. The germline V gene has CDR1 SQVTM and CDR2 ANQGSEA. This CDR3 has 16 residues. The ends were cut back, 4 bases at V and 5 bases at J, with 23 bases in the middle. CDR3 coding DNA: TGCAGCGTTGTTGTGGACTTCCGGATGGAGCTGGAGACCCAGTACTTC. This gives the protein CSVVVDFRMELETQYF.

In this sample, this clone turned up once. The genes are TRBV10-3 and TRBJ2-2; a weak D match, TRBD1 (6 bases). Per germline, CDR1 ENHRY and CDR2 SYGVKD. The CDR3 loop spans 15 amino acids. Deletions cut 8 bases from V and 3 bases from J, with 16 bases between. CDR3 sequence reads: CAIGGGNRDTGELFF. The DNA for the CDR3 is TGTGCCATCGGGGGCGGAAACCGAGACACCGGGGAGCTGTTTTTT.